The clone carrying this T cell receptor beta chain showed up just a few times. Its antigen remains unidentified. The data were taken from a study of regulatory T cells in long-lasting Graves disease. The study's findings and limits: New patients shared 966 public clonotypes, and persistent patients shared more, with 2,741. Only a small sample size was used, which may have cut accuracy. Preferential use of TRBV28, TRBJ1-2 and TRBJ2-5 was seen in persistent disease. TCR diversity was lower in persistent than newly diagnosed Graves' disease.

The time point denotes: persistent/refractory GD, antithyroid drugs over 5 years with positive TRAb. PBMCs were the source of the RNA used for TCR sequencing. Trimming cost V 0 bases and J 4 bases, with 10 bases left between them. The germline V gene has CDR1 SGHRS and CDR2 YFSETQ. The CDR3 extends over 14 amino acids. Relying on iRepertoire HTBI primers and Arm-PCR of CDR3 regions, the team built TCR beta libraries. TCRdb reanalysed the multiplex PCR reads using MiXCR and keeps one entry per CDR3 protein. This sample has 400,000 to 600,000 distinct CDR3 sequences, with around a fifth found just once.

The TCR comes from a female donor with Graves disease. The chain recombines TRBV5-1 with TRBJ1-2; possible D gene TRBD1, 5 bases. This material consisted of peripheral blood mononuclear cells (PBMCs), taken when the disease was refractory, from a patient treated with antithyroid drugs. The CDR3 is CASSLAGMGYGYTF. DNA of the CDR3: TGCGCCAGCAGCTTGGCAGGGATGGGCTATGGCTACACCTTC. Full variable domain (remainder filled in from reference TRBV5-1 and TRBJ1-2): KAGVTQTPRYLIKTRGQQVTLSCSPISGHRSVSWYQQTPGQGLQFLFEYFSETQRNKGNFPGRFSGRQFSNSRSEMNVSTLELGDSALYLCASSLAGMGYGYTFGSGTRLTVV.